This T cell receptor beta chain is drawn from a study of cytomegalovirus exposure and HLA in healthy donors. The CDR3 is 15 amino acids. V was clipped by 1 base and J by 5 bases, with 14 bases between them. Germline V gene lookup returns CDR1 LGHNA and CDR2 YSLEER. PCR used 60 Vbeta primers and 13 Jbeta primers. This table comes from immunoSEQ multiplex PCR, and its TCRdb copy is limited to in-frame clones, with some not included. Of around 200,000 clones in the sample, less than 85% were seen once. The V gene is TRBV4-3, the J gene TRBJ1-2, with D possibly being TRBD1 (6 bases). This receptor was obtained from a boy aged 5-17 years in good health and CMV-seronegative. Sample: PBMCs. The CDR3 is CASSQAADSTYGYTF. CDR3 bases: TGCGCCAGCAGCCAAGCGGCGGACAGCACTTATGGCTACACCTTC.